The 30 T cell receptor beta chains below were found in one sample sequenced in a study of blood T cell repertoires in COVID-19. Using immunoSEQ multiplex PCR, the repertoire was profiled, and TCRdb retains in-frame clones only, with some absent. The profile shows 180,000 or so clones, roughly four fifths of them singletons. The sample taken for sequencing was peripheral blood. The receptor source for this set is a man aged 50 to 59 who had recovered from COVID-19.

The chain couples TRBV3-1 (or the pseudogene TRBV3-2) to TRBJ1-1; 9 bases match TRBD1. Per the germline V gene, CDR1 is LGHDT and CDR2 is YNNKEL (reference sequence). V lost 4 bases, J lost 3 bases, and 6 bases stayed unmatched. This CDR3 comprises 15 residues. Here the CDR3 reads CASSPGTGIHTEAFF. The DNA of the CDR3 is TGTGCCAGCAGCCCTGGGACAGGGATACACACTGAAGCTTTCTTT.

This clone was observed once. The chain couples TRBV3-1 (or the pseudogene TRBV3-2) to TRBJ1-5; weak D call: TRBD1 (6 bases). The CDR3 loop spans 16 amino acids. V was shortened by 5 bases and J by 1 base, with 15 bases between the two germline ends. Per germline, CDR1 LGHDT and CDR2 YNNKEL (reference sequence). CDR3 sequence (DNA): TGTGCCAGCAGCTCACAGACAGGTTCGAGCAATCAGCCCCAGCATTTT. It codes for CASSSQTGSSNQPQHF.

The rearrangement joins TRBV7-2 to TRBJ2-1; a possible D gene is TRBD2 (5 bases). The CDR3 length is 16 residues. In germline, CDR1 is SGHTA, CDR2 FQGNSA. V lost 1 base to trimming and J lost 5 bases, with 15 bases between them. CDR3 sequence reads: CASSLVGLAFDNEQFF. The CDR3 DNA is TGTGCCAGCAGCTTAGTGGGTCTAGCTTTCGACAATGAGCAGTTCTTC.

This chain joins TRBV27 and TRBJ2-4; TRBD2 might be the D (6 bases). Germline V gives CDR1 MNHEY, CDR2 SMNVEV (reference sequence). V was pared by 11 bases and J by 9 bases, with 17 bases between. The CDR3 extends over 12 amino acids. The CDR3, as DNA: TGTGCCTCCGGCCGGGTGGGAGGCATTCAGTACTTC. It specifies CASGRVGGIQYF.

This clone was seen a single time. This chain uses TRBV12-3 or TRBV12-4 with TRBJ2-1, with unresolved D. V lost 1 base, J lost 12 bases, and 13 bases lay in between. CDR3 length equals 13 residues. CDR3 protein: CASSLGLGSGQFF. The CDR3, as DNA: TGTGCCAGCAGTTTAGGGTTGGGCAGTGGGCAGTTCTTC.

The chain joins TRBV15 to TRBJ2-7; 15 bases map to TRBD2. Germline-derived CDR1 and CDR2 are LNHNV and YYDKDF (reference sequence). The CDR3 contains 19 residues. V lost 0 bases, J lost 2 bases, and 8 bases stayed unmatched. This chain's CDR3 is CATSRDSGLAGGPPYEQYF. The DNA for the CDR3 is TGTGCCACCAGCAGAGATAGCGGACTAGCGGGAGGGCCTCCCTACGAGCAGTACTTC. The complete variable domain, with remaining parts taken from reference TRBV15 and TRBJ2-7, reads DAMVIQNPRYQVTQFGKPVTLSCSQTLNHNVMYWYQQKSSQAPKLLFHYYDKDFNNEADTPDNFQSRRPNTSFCFLDIRSPGLGDTAMYLCATSRDSGLAGGPPYEQYFGPGTRLTVT.

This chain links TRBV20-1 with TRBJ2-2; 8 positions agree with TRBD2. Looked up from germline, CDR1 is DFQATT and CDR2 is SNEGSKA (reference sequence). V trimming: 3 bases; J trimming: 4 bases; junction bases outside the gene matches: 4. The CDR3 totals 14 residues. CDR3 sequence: CSASRGRLTGELFF. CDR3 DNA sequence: TGCAGTGCTAGTCGCGGGAGGCTCACCGGGGAGCTGTTTTTT.

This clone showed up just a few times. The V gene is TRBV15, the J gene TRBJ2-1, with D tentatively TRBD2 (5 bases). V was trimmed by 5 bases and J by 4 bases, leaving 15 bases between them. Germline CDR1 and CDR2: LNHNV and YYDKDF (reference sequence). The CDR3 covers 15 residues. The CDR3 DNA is TGTGCCACCAGCCGCTTAGATCGGACTTACAATGAGCAGTTCTTC. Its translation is CATSRLDRTYNEQFF.

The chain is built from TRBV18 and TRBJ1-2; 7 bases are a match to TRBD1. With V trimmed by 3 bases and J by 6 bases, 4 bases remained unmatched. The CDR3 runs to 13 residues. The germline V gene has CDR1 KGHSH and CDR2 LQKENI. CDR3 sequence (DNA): TGTGCCAGCTCACCCGACAGGGTTGATGGCTACACCTTC. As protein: CASSPDRVDGYTF.

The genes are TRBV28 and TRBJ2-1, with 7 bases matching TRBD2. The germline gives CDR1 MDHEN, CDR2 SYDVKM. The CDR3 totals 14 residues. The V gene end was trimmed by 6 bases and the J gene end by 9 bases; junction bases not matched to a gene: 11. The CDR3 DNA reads TGTGCCAGCAGCGGCCTGGGACTAAAATCTGAGCAGTTCTTC. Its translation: CASSGLGLKSEQFF. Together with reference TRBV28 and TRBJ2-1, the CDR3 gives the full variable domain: DVKVTQSSRYLVKRTGEKVFLECVQDMDHENMFWYRQDPGLGLRLIYFSYDVKMKEKGDIPEGYSVSREKKERFSLILESASTNQTSMYLCASSGLGLKSEQFFGPGTRLTVL.

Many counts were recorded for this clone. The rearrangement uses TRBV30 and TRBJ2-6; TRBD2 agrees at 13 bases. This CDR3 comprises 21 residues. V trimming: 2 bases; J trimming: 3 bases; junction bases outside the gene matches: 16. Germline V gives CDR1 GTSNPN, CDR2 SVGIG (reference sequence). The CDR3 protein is CAWSPKSGLAGAFSGANVLTF. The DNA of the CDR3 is TGTGCCTGGAGTCCTAAATCTGGACTAGCGGGAGCTTTTAGTGGGGCCAACGTCCTGACTTTC.

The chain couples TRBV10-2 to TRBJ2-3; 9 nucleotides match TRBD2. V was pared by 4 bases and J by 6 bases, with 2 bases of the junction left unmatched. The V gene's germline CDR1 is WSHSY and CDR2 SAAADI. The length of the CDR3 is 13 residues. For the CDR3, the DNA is TGCGCCAGCAGTGGAGGACTAGCGGATACGCAGTATTTT. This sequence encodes CASSGGLADTQYF.

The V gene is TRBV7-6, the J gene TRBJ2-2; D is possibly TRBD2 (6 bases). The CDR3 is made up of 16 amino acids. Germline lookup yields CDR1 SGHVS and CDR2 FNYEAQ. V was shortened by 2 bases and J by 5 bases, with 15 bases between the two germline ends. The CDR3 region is CASSLRWTTVTGELFF. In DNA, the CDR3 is TGTGCCAGCAGCTTAAGGTGGACTACAGTAACCGGGGAGCTGTTTTTT.

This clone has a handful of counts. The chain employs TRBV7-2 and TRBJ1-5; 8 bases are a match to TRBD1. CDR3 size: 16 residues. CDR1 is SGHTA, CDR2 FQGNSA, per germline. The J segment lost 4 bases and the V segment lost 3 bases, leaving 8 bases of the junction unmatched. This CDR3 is CASSFLGQGGNQPQHF. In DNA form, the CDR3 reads TGTGCCAGCAGCTTTCTCGGACAGGGAGGAAATCAGCCCCAGCATTTT.

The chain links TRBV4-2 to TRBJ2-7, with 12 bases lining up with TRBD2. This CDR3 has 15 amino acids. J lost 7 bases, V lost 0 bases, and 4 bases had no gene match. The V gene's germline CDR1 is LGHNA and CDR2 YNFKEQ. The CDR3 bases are TGTGCCAGCAGCCAAGAGCTAGCGGGAGGGAGGGAGCAGTACTTC. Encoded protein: CASSQELAGGREQYF.

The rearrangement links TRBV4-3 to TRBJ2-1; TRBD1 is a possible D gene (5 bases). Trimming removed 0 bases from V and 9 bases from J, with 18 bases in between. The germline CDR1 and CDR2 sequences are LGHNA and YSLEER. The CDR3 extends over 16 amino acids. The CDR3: CASSQDLGAPSGEQFF. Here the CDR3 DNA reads TGCGCCAGCAGCCAAGATTTAGGGGCCCCCTCCGGTGAGCAGTTCTTC.

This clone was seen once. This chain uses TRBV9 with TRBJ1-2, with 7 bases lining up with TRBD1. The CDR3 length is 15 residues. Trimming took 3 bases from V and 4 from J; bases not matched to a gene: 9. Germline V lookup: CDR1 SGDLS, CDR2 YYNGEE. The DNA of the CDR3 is TGTGCCAGCAGCGCCCGACAGGGAGTGAGCTATGGCTACACCTTC. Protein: CASSARQGVSYGYTF. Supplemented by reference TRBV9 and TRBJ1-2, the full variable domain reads DSGVTQTPKHLITATGQRVTLRCSPRSGDLSVYWYQQSLDQGLQFLIQYYNGEERAKGNILERFSAQQFPDLHSELNLSSLELGDSALYFCASSARQGVSYGYTFGSGTRLTVV.

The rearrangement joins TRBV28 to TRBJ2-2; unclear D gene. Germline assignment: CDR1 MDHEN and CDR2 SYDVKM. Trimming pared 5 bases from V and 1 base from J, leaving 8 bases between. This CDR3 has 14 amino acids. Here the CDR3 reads CASSPHKNTGELFF. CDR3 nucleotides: TGTGCCAGCAGTCCCCACAAGAACACCGGGGAGCTGTTTTTT.

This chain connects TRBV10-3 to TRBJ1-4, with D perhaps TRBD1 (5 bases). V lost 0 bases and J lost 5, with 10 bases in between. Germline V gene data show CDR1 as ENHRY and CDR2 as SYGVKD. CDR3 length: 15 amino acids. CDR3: CAISESRALNEKLFF. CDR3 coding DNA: TGTGCCATCAGTGAGTCCAGGGCCCTAAATGAAAAACTGTTTTTT.

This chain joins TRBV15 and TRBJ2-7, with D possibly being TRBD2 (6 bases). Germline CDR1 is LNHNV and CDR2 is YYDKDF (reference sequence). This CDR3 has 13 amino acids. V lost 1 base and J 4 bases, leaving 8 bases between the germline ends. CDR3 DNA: TGTGCCACCAGCAGAGGGGCGGGGTACGAGCAGTACTTC. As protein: CATSRGAGYEQYF.

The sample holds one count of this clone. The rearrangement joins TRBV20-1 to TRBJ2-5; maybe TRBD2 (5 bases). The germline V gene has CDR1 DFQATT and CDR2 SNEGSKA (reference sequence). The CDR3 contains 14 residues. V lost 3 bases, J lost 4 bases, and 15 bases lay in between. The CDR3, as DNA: TGCAGTGCTAGTCTGACGGGAATCCGAGAGACCCAGTACTTC. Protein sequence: CSASLTGIRETQYF.

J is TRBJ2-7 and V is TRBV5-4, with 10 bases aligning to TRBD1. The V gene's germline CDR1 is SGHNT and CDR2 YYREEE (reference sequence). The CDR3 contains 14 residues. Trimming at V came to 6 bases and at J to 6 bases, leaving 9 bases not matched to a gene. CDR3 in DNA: TGTGCCAGCACCTCCGGGACAGGGGTGGGCGAGCAGTACTTC. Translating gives CASTSGTGVGEQYF.

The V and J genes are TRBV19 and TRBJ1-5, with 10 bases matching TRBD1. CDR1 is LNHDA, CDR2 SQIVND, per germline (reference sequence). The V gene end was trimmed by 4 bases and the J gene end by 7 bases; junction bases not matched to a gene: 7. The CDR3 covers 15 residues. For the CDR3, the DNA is TGTGCCAGTAGTAGGGGGTGGACAGGGGGACAGCCCCAGCATTTT. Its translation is CASSRGWTGGQPQHF.

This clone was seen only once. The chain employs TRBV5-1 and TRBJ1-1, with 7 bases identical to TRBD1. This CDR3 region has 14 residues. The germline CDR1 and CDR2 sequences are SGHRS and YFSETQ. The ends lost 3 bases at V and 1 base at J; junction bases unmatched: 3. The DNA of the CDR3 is TGCGCCAGCAGCTCACAGGGGACGAACACTGAAGCTTTCTTT. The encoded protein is CASSSQGTNTEAFF.

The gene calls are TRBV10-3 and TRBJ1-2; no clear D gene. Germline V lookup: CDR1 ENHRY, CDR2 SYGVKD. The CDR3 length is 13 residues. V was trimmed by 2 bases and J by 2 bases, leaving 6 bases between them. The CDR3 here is CAISEGVNYGYTF. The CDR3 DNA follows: TGTGCCATCAGTGAGGGAGTGAACTATGGCTACACCTTC.

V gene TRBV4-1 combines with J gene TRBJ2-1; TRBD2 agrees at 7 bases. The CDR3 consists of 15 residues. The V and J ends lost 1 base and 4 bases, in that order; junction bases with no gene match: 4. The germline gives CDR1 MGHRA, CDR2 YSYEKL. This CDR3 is CASSQGSGIYNEQFF. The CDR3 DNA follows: TGCGCCAGCAGCCAAGGAAGCGGGATTTACAATGAGCAGTTCTTC.

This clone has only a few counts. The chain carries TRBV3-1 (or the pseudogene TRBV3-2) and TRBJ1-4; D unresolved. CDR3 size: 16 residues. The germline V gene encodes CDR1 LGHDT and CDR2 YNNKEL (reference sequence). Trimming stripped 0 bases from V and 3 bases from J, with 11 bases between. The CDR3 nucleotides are TGTGCCAGCAGCCAAGAATACGGGTTAGCTAATGAAAAACTGTTTTTT. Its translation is CASSQEYGLANEKLFF.

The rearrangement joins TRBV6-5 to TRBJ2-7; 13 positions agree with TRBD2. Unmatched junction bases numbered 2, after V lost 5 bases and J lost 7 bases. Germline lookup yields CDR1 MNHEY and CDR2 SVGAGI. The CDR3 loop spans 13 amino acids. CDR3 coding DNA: TGTGCCAGCAGTCCGGGACTAGCGGGAGAGCAGTACTTC. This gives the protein CASSPGLAGEQYF.

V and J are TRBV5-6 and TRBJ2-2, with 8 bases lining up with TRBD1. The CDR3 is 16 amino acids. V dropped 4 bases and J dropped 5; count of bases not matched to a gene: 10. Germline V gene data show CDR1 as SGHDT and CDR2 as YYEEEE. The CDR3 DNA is TGTGCCAGCAGCATAACAGGGGGATGGGGGACCGGGGAGCTGTTTTTT. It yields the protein CASSITGGWGTGELFF. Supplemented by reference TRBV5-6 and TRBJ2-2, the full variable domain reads DAGVTQSPTHLIKTRGQQVTLRCSPKSGHDTVSWYQQALGQGPQFIFQYYEEEERQRGNFPDRFSGHQFPNYSSELNVNALLLGDSALYLCASSITGGWGTGELFFGEGSRLTVL.

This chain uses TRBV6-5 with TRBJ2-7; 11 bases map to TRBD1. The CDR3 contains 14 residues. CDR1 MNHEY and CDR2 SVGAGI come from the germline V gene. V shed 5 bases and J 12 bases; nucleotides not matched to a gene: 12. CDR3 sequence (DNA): TGTGCCAGCAGTACCCAGGACAGGGGGCGCTCAGGGTACTTC. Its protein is CASSTQDRGRSGYF.